This is a list of T cell receptor beta chains from one sample in a study of T cell changes during pregnancy in multiple sclerosis. Clones were read by immunoSEQ multiplex PCR, and TCRdb kept only the in-frame ones, dropping some. The sample records around 92,000 clones, around 93% being singletons. Sequenced here: peripheral blood, sampled after pregnancy. Receptors were obtained from a female donor with multiple sclerosis, enrolled in a pregnancy study. Both conserved end residues are part of each CDR3. D genes are given only for firm matches. Part of the rows lack a size; the others show once, few, many or a class for expanded clones.

>TRBJ2-4|few|TRBV19|TRBD2
CASSWTSGPKNIQYF
TGTGCCAGTAGTTGGACTAGCGGGCCCAAAAACATTCAGTACTTC
>TRBJ2-5|-|TRBV19|TRBD2
CASRFSGEETQYF
TGTGCCAGTAGGTTTAGCGGGGAAGAGACCCAGTACTTC
>TRBJ2-5|-|TRBV5-6|-
CASSLRAGYQETQYF
TGTGCCAGCAGCTTGAGGGCGGGGTACCAAGAGACCCAGTACTTC
>TRBJ2-3|-|TRBV6-6|TRBD2
CASSHLAGGTDTQYF
TGTGCCAGCAGTCACCTAGCGGGGGGCACAGATACGCAGTATTTT
>TRBJ1-5|-|TRBV4-1|TRBD1
CASSPLQGASNQPQHF
TGCGCCAGCAGCCCTTTACAGGGGGCGAGCAATCAGCCCCAGCATTTT
>TRBJ1-2|-|TRBV28|-
CASGPGYGYGYTF
TGTGCCAGCGGCCCCGGGTATGGGTATGGCTACACCTTC
>TRBJ2-5|-|TRBV7-9|-
CASSLSGRAPQETQYF
TGTGCCAGCAGCTTATCAGGCAGGGCTCCCCAAGAGACCCAGTACTTC
>TRBJ1-1|-|TRBV7-9|-
CASSQLNTEAFF
TGTGCCAGCAGCCAACTAAACACTGAAGCTTTCTTT
>TRBJ1-2|once|TRBV6-6|-
CASRELNYGYTF
TGTGCCAGCAGGGAACTAAACTATGGCTACACCTTC
>TRBJ1-1|-|TRBV7-6|TRBD1
CASSTDRGNTEAFF
TGTGCCAGCAGCACGGACAGGGGGAACACTGAAGCTTTCTTT
>TRBJ2-2|-|TRBV30|TRBD1
CAWSATGTGAMNTGELFF
TGTGCCTGGAGTGCCACCGGGACAGGGGCCATGAACACCGGGGAGCTGTTTTTT
>TRBJ2-4|-|TRBV2|-
CASSESRALKNIQYF
TGTGCCAGCAGTGAATCGCGGGCACTCAAAAACATTCAGTACTTC
>TRBJ1-1|-|TRBV9|-
CASSHSLNQLNTEAFF
TGTGCCAGCAGCCATAGCTTGAACCAGCTGAACACTGAAGCTTTCTTT
>TRBJ2-5|-|TRBV29-1|TRBD1
CSVRTGSQETQYF
TGCAGCGTCCGGACAGGGAGCCAAGAGACCCAGTACTTC
>TRBJ2-7|-|TRBV19|TRBD2
CASSPRGGSEQYF
TGTGCCAGTAGTCCCCGGGGGGGAAGCGAGCAGTACTTC
>TRBJ2-7|-|TRBV5-5|-
CASSLAWGAYEQYF
TGTGCCAGCAGCTTGGCGTGGGGGGCCTACGAGCAGTACTTC
>TRBJ2-3|-|TRBV7-2|TRBD2
CASSSGLAGDTQYF
TGTGCCAGCAGCTCGGGACTAGCGGGAGATACGCAGTATTTT
>TRBJ2-7|once|TRBV18|-
CASSRGQDYEQYF
TGTGCCAGCTCACGTGGGCAAGACTACGAGCAGTACTTC
>TRBJ2-7|-|TRBV6-1|-
CASRFFQGSSYEQYF
TGTGCCAGCAGATTTTTCCAGGGGAGCTCCTACGAGCAGTACTTC
>TRBJ1-1|-|TRBV27|TRBD1
CASSSRGTEAFF
TGTGCCAGCAGTTCCAGGGGGACTGAAGCTTTCTTT
>TRBJ2-7|-|TRBV10-3|TRBD1
CAISETGQGTYEQYF
TGTGCCATCAGTGAGACTGGACAGGGGACCTACGAGCAGTACTTC
>TRBJ2-3|-|TRBV28|-
CASSFLGRDSTDTQYF
TGTGCCAGCAGTTTCCTAGGGCGGGATAGCACAGATACGCAGTATTTT
>TRBJ2-4|once|TRBV5-5|TRBD2
CASSLGLAELAKNIQYF
TGTGCCAGCAGCCTGGGACTAGCGGAGCTAGCCAAAAACATTCAGTACTTC
>TRBJ1-1|once|TRBV28|-
CASSPPVGRDTEAFF
TGTGCCAGCAGTCCACCTGTGGGCAGGGACACTGAAGCTTTCTTT
>TRBJ2-5|-|TRBV6-6|-
CASSPGSTGLRETQYF
TGTGCCAGCAGCCCTGGCTCGACAGGTCTTCGGGAGACCCAGTACTTC
>TRBJ1-1|-|TRBV5-1|-
CASSLVRGSSTEAFF
TGCGCCAGCAGCTTGGTTCGGGGTAGTTCCACTGAAGCTTTCTTT
>TRBJ2-5|-|TRBV28|TRBD1
CASYRDSRSGTQYF
TGTGCCAGCTATCGGGACAGCCGGTCGGGGACCCAGTACTTC
>TRBJ1-5|-|TRBV18|-
CASSPIGPGGNQPQHF
TGTGCCAGCTCACCAATTGGGCCAGGGGGCAATCAGCCCCAGCATTTT
>TRBJ2-7|-|TRBV28|TRBD1
CASSPGTGAYEQYF
TGTGCCAGCAGTCCCGGGACAGGGGCCTACGAGCAGTACTTC
>TRBJ2-7|-|TRBV2|-
CASSRHESSYEQYF
TGTGCCAGCAGCAGACATGAAAGCTCCTACGAGCAGTACTTC
>TRBJ2-7|-|TRBV5-8|-
CASSFPPLSYEQYF
TGTGCCAGCAGCTTTCCCCCCCTCTCCTACGAGCAGTACTTC